Detailed here is one TCR beta chain. Its antigen is unknown. This entry is derived from a study of cytomegalovirus exposure and HLA in healthy donors. Study-level results: Most sequenced TCRs were rare (though some public TCRs occurred in many donors). Some TCR beta chains (roughly 160 of them) were listed as cytomegalovirus-associated.

V gave up 3 bases and J gave up 6 bases, with 14 bases separating them. Germline V gene lookup returns CDR1 GTSNPN and CDR2 SVGIG (reference sequence). The CDR3 extends over 13 amino acids. The PCR was carried out with 60 Vbeta primers and 13 Jbeta primers. The protocol was immunoSEQ multiplex PCR, while the TCRdb copy is restricted to in-frame clones and leaves out a portion. The sample has about 170,000 clones, around 78% seen once. Donors had nominal health at sampling but likely had unrecorded immune exposures. This sequence originates from a woman aged 25 to 45 in good health and CMV-seropositive. The gene calls are TRBV30 and TRBJ1-1; no definite D call. The sequenced material came from PBMCs. CDR3 loop: CAWSMMLGAEAFF. CDR3 nucleotides: TGTGCCTGGAGCATGATGTTGGGCGCTGAAGCTTTCTTT.